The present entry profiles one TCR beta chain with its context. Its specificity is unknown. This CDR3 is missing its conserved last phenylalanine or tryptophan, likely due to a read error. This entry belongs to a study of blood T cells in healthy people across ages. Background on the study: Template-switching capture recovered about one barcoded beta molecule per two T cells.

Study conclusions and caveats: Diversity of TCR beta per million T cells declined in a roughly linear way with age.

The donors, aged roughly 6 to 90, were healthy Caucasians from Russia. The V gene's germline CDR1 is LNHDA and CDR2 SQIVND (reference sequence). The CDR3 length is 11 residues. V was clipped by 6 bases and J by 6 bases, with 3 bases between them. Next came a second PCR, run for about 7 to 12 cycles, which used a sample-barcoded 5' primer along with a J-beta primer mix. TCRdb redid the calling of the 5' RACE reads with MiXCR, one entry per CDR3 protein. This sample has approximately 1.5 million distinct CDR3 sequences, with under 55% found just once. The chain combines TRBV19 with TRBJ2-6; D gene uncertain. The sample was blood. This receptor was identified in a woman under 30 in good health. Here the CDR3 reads CASRVANVLTS. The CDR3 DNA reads TGTGCCAGTAGAGTGGCCAACGTCCTGACTTCC.